This T cell receptor (beta chain) came from a study of T cell changes during pregnancy in multiple sclerosis. Germline V gene lookup returns CDR1 SEHNR and CDR2 FQNEAQ (reference sequence). The CDR3 length is 13 residues. V lost 5 bases, J lost 13 bases, and 17 bases lay in between. Profiling relied on immunoSEQ multiplex PCR, and the TCRdb table lists in-frame clones only, not all of them. The sample carries tens of thousands of clones, about 88% recorded once. The material was CD8+ T cells from peripheral blood mononuclear cells, obtained in the second trimester of pregnancy. The gene calls are TRBV7-9 and TRBJ2-2; a weak D match, TRBD1 (5 bases). The origin of this receptor is a female donor with multiple sclerosis, enrolled in a pregnancy study. The CDR3, as DNA: TGTGCCAGCAGCCCCGTTGACAGACTTGGGCTGTTTTTT. It is translated as CASSPVDRLGLFF. The full variable domain, in which reference TRBV7-9 and TRBJ2-2 provide the parts outside the CDR3, is DTGVSQNPRHKITKRGQNVTFRCDPISEHNRLYWYRQTLGQGPEFLTYFQNEAQLEKSRLLSDRFSAERPKGSFSTLEIQRTEQGDSAMYLCASSPVDRLGLFFGEGSRLTVL.